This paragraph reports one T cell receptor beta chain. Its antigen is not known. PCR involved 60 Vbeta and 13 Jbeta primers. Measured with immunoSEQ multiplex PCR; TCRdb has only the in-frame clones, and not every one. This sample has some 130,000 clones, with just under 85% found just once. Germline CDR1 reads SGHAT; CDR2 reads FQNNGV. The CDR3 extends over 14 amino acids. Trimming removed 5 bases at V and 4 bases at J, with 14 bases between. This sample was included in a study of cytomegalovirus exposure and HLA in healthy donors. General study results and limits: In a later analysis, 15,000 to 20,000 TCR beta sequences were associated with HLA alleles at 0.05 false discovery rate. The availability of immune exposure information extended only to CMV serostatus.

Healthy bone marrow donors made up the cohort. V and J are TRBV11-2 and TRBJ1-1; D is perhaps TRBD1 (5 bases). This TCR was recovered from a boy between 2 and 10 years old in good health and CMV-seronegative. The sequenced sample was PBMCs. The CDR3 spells CASSLREGITEAFF. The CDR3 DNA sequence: TGTGCCAGCAGCCTTAGGGAGGGGATCACTGAAGCTTTCTTT.